This entry lists 20 T cell receptor beta chains sequenced from one sample in a study of chronic HIV infection and antiretroviral therapy. TCRdb fed the 5' RACE reads into MiXCR, producing one record per CDR3 protein. The sample records fewer than 40,000 distinct CDR3 sequences, 8.2% being singletons. The material sequenced was peripheral blood. All receptors come from an adult who had HIV and had not received antiretroviral therapy, or was an uninfected healthy control (not recorded which).

This sequence joins TRBV3-1 and TRBJ1-2, with 7 bases aligning to TRBD1. This CDR3 spans 13 amino acids. Trimming took 6 bases from V and 0 from J; bases not matched to a gene: 1. Per the germline V gene, CDR1 is LGHDT and CDR2 is YNNKEL (reference sequence). For the CDR3, the DNA is TGTGCCAGCAGGGGACAGCCTAACTATGGCTACACCTTC. Translated, it gives CASRGQPNYGYTF.

This clonotype was seen repeatedly, ten times or more. The V and J genes are TRBV3-1 and TRBJ2-4, with 7 bases lining up with TRBD1. Germline assignment: CDR1 LGHDT and CDR2 YNNKEL (reference sequence). Unmatched junction bases numbered 6, after V lost 3 bases and J lost 1 base. The CDR3 covers 16 residues. In DNA, the CDR3 is TGTGCCAGCAGCCAGGGGACAGTAGTGGCCAAAAACATTCAGTACTTC. Residues: CASSQGTVVAKNIQYF.

This clonotype is deemed medium-sized. The rearrangement uses TRBV20-1 and TRBJ2-7; 8 bases match TRBD2. This CDR3 is built from 14 residues. Unmatched junction bases numbered 15, after V lost 6 bases and J lost 8 bases. Germline V gives CDR1 DFQATT, CDR2 SNEGSKA (reference sequence). CDR3 coding DNA: TGCAGTGCCCCAAGGGGACTAGAGGGGATTAAGCAGTACTTC. It is translated as CSAPRGLEGIKQYF.

CDR3 protein: CASSVTRGGEQYF. CDR3 sequence (DNA): TGTGCCAGCAGCGTTACCAGGGGCGGCGAGCAGTACTTC. J is TRBJ2-7 and V is TRBV6-2 or TRBV6-3; perhaps TRBD1 as D (6 bases). CDR3 length: 13 amino acids. The V gene's germline CDR1 is MNHEY and CDR2 SVGEGT. V lost 6 bases and J 6 bases, leaving 15 bases between the germline ends.

This sequence joins TRBV7-2 and TRBJ2-1; D unresolved. Germline CDR1 SGHTA, CDR2 FQGNSA. The length of the CDR3 is 17 residues. V shed 1 base and J shed 9 bases, with 22 bases lying between them. The CDR3 coding sequence is TGTGCCAGCAGCTTAGAGGACGCAGACTCTGTCTCCGGTGAGCAGTTCTTC. Protein product: CASSLEDADSVSGEQFF.

The chain carries TRBV14 and TRBJ2-3; a weak D match, TRBD2 (6 bases). The CDR3 is 17 residues long. Trimming shortened V by 4 bases and J by 0 bases, and 17 bases separated the two germline ends. CDR1 and CDR2 from the germline V gene are SGHDN and FVKESK. The CDR3 region has the DNA TGTGCCAGCAGCCCGAATAGCGGAGGCTCTAGCACAGATACGCAGTATTTT. Encoded protein: CASSPNSGGSSTDTQYF.

This clonotype was found many times. V usage is TRBV20-1 and J usage is TRBJ2-7, with 10 bases fitting TRBD2. CDR3 length: 14 amino acids. V was pared by 5 bases and J by 0 bases, with 4 bases of the junction left unmatched. Germline CDR1 is DFQATT and CDR2 is SNEGSKA (reference sequence). The CDR3 protein is CSARAGGLSYEQYF. As DNA, the CDR3 is TGCAGTGCTCGAGCGGGAGGGCTCTCCTACGAGCAGTACTTC.

This clonotype was seen repeatedly, ten times or more. V usage is TRBV28 and J usage is TRBJ1-2; TRBD1 aligns across 7 bases. The CDR3 extends over 14 amino acids. V was pared by 4 bases and J by 2 bases, with 4 bases of the junction left unmatched. The germline CDR1 and CDR2 sequences are MDHEN and SYDVKM. This CDR3 is CASSSRDRNYGYTF. The CDR3 DNA reads TGTGCCAGCAGTTCCCGGGACAGAAACTATGGCTACACCTTC.

The chain joins TRBV27 to TRBJ2-7, with D hard to call. The CDR3 runs to 14 residues. Germline CDR1 reads MNHEY; CDR2 reads SMNVEV (reference sequence). Trimming pared 6 bases from V and 2 bases from J, leaving 14 bases between. As DNA, the CDR3 is TGTGCCAGCAGGGTTGGGCCTCATACCTACGAGCAGTACTTC. Protein: CASRVGPHTYEQYF.

This clonotype came up many times. The rearrangement uses TRBV5-1 and TRBJ2-5; perhaps TRBD1 as D (5 bases). This CDR3 spans 13 amino acids. Germline loops: CDR1 SGHRS, CDR2 YFSETQ. V lost 5 bases to trimming and J lost 5 bases, with 13 bases between them. CDR3 in DNA: TGCGCCAGCAGTCCGCAGGGATACGAGACCCAGTACTTC. Protein product: CASSPQGYETQYF.

The V gene is TRBV6-2 or TRBV6-3, the J gene TRBJ2-7; D may be TRBD2 (5 bases). The CDR3 totals 16 residues. V lost 2 bases, J lost 2 bases, and 16 bases lay in between. Germline V gene sequence: CDR1 MNHEY, CDR2 SVGEGT. The CDR3: CASSYAIPRLPYEQYF. The CDR3 coding sequence is TGTGCCAGCAGTTACGCGATACCAAGACTACCCTACGAGCAGTACTTC.

This clonotype was seen only a few times. The V and J genes are TRBV4-3 and TRBJ2-3, with D possibly being TRBD1 (5 bases). V gave up 3 bases and J gave up 4 bases, with 8 bases separating them. The germline CDR1 and CDR2 sequences are LGHNA and YSLEER. The CDR3 has 13 amino acids. The CDR3 DNA is TGCGCCAGCAGCCACAGGGAAGCAGATACGCAGTATTTT. As protein: CASSHREADTQYF.

This clonotype was seen a handful of times. The chain recombines TRBV21-1 with TRBJ1-2; TRBD1, as called in the table, went unchecked against the DNA. TRBV21-1 is given as a pseudogene. The CDR3 consists of 18 residues. DNA for the CDR3: TGTGCCAGCAGACCCAAGGGGGGGGGCTCAGAAATTAACTATGGCTACACCTTC. It is translated as CASRPKGGGSEINYGYTF.

This clonotype was detected many times. The rearrangement uses TRBV28 and TRBJ2-5, with D possibly being TRBD2 (6 bases). With 4 bases removed from V and 5 bases from J, the gap between germline ends came to 17 bases. Germline-derived CDR1 and CDR2 are MDHEN and SYDVKM. The CDR3 runs to 15 residues. The CDR3 loop is CASSWGLLGLETQYF. For the CDR3, the DNA is TGTGCCAGCAGTTGGGGACTCCTTGGGTTGGAGACCCAGTACTTC.

The table lists this clonotype with many counts. This rearrangement joins TRBV30 to TRBJ1-6; TRBD1 is a possible D gene (5 bases). The V end was cut by 0 bases, the J end by 9 bases, with 9 bases between. The CDR3 totals 13 residues. Germline-derived CDR1 and CDR2 are GTSNPN and SVGIG (reference sequence). CDR3 nucleotide sequence: TGTGCCTGGAGTGTACTCCAGGGTTCACCCCTCCACTTT. Its protein is CAWSVLQGSPLHF.

This clonotype has at least ten counts. The chain combines TRBV5-5 with TRBJ2-7; D remains ambiguous. This CDR3 spans 13 amino acids. V lost 0 bases and J lost 5, with 9 bases in between. Per the germline V gene, CDR1 is SGHKS and CDR2 is YYEKEE (reference sequence). In DNA form, the CDR3 reads TGTGCCAGCAGCTTGGTCCCCCTCAACGAGCAGTACTTC. Residues: CASSLVPLNEQYF. Full variable domain (rest looked up from reference TRBV5-5 and TRBJ2-7): DAGVTQSPTHLIKTRGQQVTLRCSPISGHKSVSWYQQVLGQGPQFIFQYYEKEERGRGNFPDRFSARQFPNYSSELNVNALLLGDSALYLCASSLVPLNEQYFGPGTRLTVT.

With regard to this clonotype: A much bigger clone sits one base away, suggesting this may be a read error. In this CDR3 the conserved last residue, phenylalanine or tryptophan, is missing, so a read error is likely. The V and J genes are TRBV2 and TRBJ2-1; no firm D call. The V gene's germline CDR1 is SNHLY and CDR2 FYNNEI. Trimming removed 5 bases from V and 9 bases from J, with 11 bases in between. This CDR3 has 12 amino acids. CDR3 sequence reads: CASSNGLSEQFL. DNA of the CDR3: TGTGCCAGCAGTAATGGATTGAGTGAGCAGTTCCTC.

This clonotype showed up many times. The V call is TRBV29-1, the J call TRBJ2-3; D remains unclear. Germline V lookup: CDR1 SQVTM, CDR2 ANQGSEA. Trimming removed 7 bases at V and 5 bases at J, with 10 bases between. The CDR3 covers 11 residues. The CDR3 coding sequence is TGCAGCGCGAGCCCGGGAGATACGCAGTATTTT. Translation gives CSASPGDTQYF.

The chain joins TRBV28 to TRBJ2-7, with D possibly matching TRBD2 (5 bases). CDR1 and CDR2 from the germline V gene are MDHEN and SYDVKM. V was pared by 2 bases and J by 5 bases, with 13 bases between. The CDR3 totals 14 residues. The CDR3 sequence: CASSLPGSRDEQYF. The CDR3 DNA reads TGTGCCAGCAGTTTACCGGGGTCTAGGGACGAGCAGTACTTC. Drawing the rest from reference TRBV28 and TRBJ2-7, the complete variable domain is DVKVTQSSRYLVKRTGEKVFLECVQDMDHENMFWYRQDPGLGLRLIYFSYDVKMKEKGDIPEGYSVSREKKERFSLILESASTNQTSMYLCASSLPGSRDEQYFGPGTRLTVT.

This clonotype was detected only a few times. The chain has TRBV28 and TRBJ2-3; 9 nucleotides align to TRBD1. Germline V gives CDR1 MDHEN, CDR2 SYDVKM. V dropped 5 bases and J dropped 3; count of bases not matched to a gene: 6. This CDR3 is built from 15 residues. The CDR3 loop is CASSTTGGATDTQYF. CDR3 in DNA: TGTGCCAGCAGTACAACAGGGGGCGCGACAGATACGCAGTATTTT.